The 28 T cell receptor beta chains below come from one sample, sequenced in a study of cytomegalovirus exposure and HLA in healthy donors. Researchers ran the PCR with 60 Vbeta and 13 Jbeta primers. Sequencing used immunoSEQ multiplex PCR; TCRdb keeps in-frame clones, though not all of them. The sample lists approximately 250,000 clones, around 80% occurring once. The sequenced sample was PBMCs. Receptors were obtained from a boy aged 5-17 years in good health and CMV-seronegative.

The chain links TRBV4-1 to TRBJ2-1, with D uncertain. Looked up from germline, CDR1 is MGHRA and CDR2 is YSYEKL. V was pared by 1 base and J by 10 bases, with 5 bases between. The CDR3 is 11 amino acids. The CDR3 nucleotides are TGCGCCAGCAGCCAAGGCAGGGAGCAGTTCTTC. It specifies CASSQGREQFF.

The CDR3 is CSVDASRAGEQFF. In DNA form, the CDR3 reads TGCAGCGTTGATGCCAGCCGTGCGGGTGAGCAGTTCTTC. This rearrangement joins TRBV29-1 to TRBJ2-1; D may be TRBD2 (5 bases). In germline, CDR1 is SQVTM, CDR2 ANQGSEA. With 3 bases removed from V and 9 bases from J, the gap between germline ends came to 15 bases. CDR3 length: 13 amino acids.

This chain connects TRBV5-1 to TRBJ1-1, with D hard to call. The CDR3 covers 12 residues. The germline V gene encodes CDR1 SGHRS and CDR2 YFSETQ. Trimming removed 5 bases from V and 0 bases from J, with 5 bases in between. CDR3 DNA sequence: TGCGCCAGCAGACGGGTGAACACTGAAGCTTTCTTT. This gives the protein CASRRVNTEAFF.

The V gene is TRBV27, the J gene TRBJ2-2; 9 bases map to TRBD2. CDR3 length: 17 residues. V was clipped by 2 bases and J by 6 bases; unmatched bases: 10. Germline V gene sequence: CDR1 MNHEY, CDR2 SMNVEV (reference sequence). The CDR3 loop is CASSLIGAGGPAGELFF. The DNA for the CDR3 is TGTGCCAGCAGTTTAATAGGGGCGGGAGGGCCGGCCGGGGAGCTGTTTTTT.

This clone was seen more than once but under ten times. This sequence joins TRBV2 and TRBJ2-7; TRBD2 might be the D (6 bases). Germline V gene sequence: CDR1 SNHLY, CDR2 FYNNEI. This CDR3 has 15 residues. V lost 2 bases and J 6 bases, leaving 17 bases between the germline ends. The CDR3 DNA follows: TGTGCCAGCAGTGAAAGGTGGGGGGATGGGCTCGAGCAGTACTTC. Translation gives CASSERWGDGLEQYF.

In its sample, this clone was seen a few times. The chain recombines TRBV5-5 with TRBJ1-2; possibly TRBD1 for D (5 bases). The V gene's germline CDR1 is SGHKS and CDR2 YYEKEE (reference sequence). The CDR3 is 15 amino acids. V was trimmed by 2 bases and J by 4 bases, leaving 15 bases between them. The CDR3 DNA reads TGTGCCAGCAGCTTCAAAAGGGGCTCGGGCTATGGCTACACCTTC. It translates to CASSFKRGSGYGYTF. Supplemented by reference TRBV5-5 and TRBJ1-2, the full variable domain reads DAGVTQSPTHLIKTRGQQVTLRCSPISGHKSVSWYQQVLGQGPQFIFQYYEKEERGRGNFPDRFSARQFPNYSSELNVNALLLGDSALYLCASSFKRGSGYGYTFGSGTRLTVV.

The sample holds one count of this clone. The rearrangement uses TRBV5-1 and TRBJ2-2; 8 bases align to TRBD1. CDR3 length: 16 amino acids. The J segment lost 5 bases and the V segment lost 0 bases, leaving 6 bases of the junction unmatched. Germline V gene lookup returns CDR1 SGHRS and CDR2 YFSETQ. This CDR3 reads CASSLGQGAGTGELFF. Here the CDR3 DNA reads TGCGCCAGCAGCTTGGGTCAGGGGGCAGGGACCGGGGAGCTGTTTTTT.

The chain couples TRBV6-5 to TRBJ2-5, with a weak D call TRBD2 (5 bases). The DNA end lines up better with TRBJ2-7; the J call may be wrong. The CDR3 sequence is 15 residues long. CDR1 is MNHEY, CDR2 SVGAGI, per germline. This CDR3 is CASSYWQVGGYEQYF. DNA of the CDR3: TGTGCCAGCAGTTACTGGCAGGTCGGAGGCTACGAGCAGTACTTC.

This clone was seen more than once but under ten times. The chain couples TRBV7-8 to TRBJ1-1; D not certain. Germline V gene sequence: CDR1 SGHVS, CDR2 FQNEAQ. There are 14 residues in the CDR3. With 3 bases removed from V and 5 bases from J, the gap between germline ends came to 13 bases. CDR3 coding DNA: TGTGCCAGCAGCTTCGGTCCGGGAATAACTGAAGCTTTCTTT. Encoded protein: CASSFGPGITEAFF. The variable domain in full, with the rest retrieved from reference TRBV7-8 and TRBJ1-1, is GAGVSQSPRYKVAKRGQDVALRCDPISGHVSLFWYQQALGQGPEFLTYFQNEAQLDKSGLPSDRFFAERPEGSVSTLKIQRTQQEDSAVYLCASSFGPGITEAFFGQGTRLTVV.

The chain uses TRBV29-1 and TRBJ2-3; maybe TRBD1 (6 bases). The germline CDR1 and CDR2 sequences are SQVTM and ANQGSEA. Trimming left V 7 bases short and J 6 bases short, with 14 bases between. This CDR3 has 12 residues. CDR3 protein: CSAQTQGDTQYF. The CDR3 DNA sequence: TGCAGCGCCCAAACCCAGGGGGATACGCAGTATTTT.

This clone was counted between two and nine times. The rearrangement uses TRBV28 and TRBJ2-3; D is unclear. Germline-derived CDR1 and CDR2 are MDHEN and SYDVKM. Between the trimmed V and J ends, which lost 3 bases and 3 bases, there was a span of 10 bases. This CDR3 is 14 amino acids long. CDR3 nucleotide sequence: TGTGCCAGCAGTTTGTCTCAGTCGACAGATACGCAGTATTTT. This gives the protein CASSLSQSTDTQYF.

The chain has TRBV19 and TRBJ2-3; D is unclear. V lost 0 bases and J 3 bases, leaving 4 bases between the germline ends. The germline V gene encodes CDR1 LNHDA and CDR2 SQIVND (reference sequence). The CDR3 contains 13 residues. The CDR3 protein is CASSIDRTDTQYF. The CDR3, as DNA: TGTGCCAGTAGTATAGACCGGACAGATACGCAGTATTTT.

The chain employs TRBV27 and TRBJ2-1; weak D call: TRBD2 (5 bases). CDR1 and CDR2 from the germline V gene are MNHEY and SMNVEV (reference sequence). The germline V and J ends were trimmed by 5 bases and 9 bases, with 8 bases remaining between them. CDR3 size: 11 residues. CDR3 in amino acids: CASSPGSEQFF. The CDR3 DNA is TGTGCCAGCAGTCCGGGAAGTGAGCAGTTCTTC.

The rearrangement joins TRBV9 to TRBJ2-7; D may be TRBD1 (5 bases). The CDR3 spans 15 residues. CDR1 is SGDLS and CDR2 is YYNGEE in the germline V gene. Trimming removed 0 bases at V and 6 bases at J, with 16 bases between. The CDR3 bases are TGTGCCAGCAGCGTAGGGCAGGGTCAACGGAGCGAGCAGTACTTC. Translating it yields CASSVGQGQRSEQYF. Based on the CDR3 plus reference TRBV9 and TRBJ2-7, the full variable domain is DSGVTQTPKHLITATGQRVTLRCSPRSGDLSVYWYQQSLDQGLQFLIQYYNGEERAKGNILERFSAQQFPDLHSELNLSSLELGDSALYFCASSVGQGQRSEQYFGPGTRLTVT.

This chain connects TRBV6-1 to TRBJ1-2, with TRBD1 matching over 10 bases. The CDR3 loop spans 14 amino acids. Per the germline V gene, CDR1 is MNHNS and CDR2 is SASEGT. V lost 11 bases and J lost 0; bases outside the gene matches: 6. The CDR3 reads CAAGQGTSNYGYTF. As DNA, the CDR3 is TGTGCCGCGGGACAGGGGACATCTAACTATGGCTACACCTTC.

The chain uses TRBV30 and TRBJ1-2, with a tentative D call TRBD1 (5 bases). V lost 4 bases and J 4 bases, leaving 13 bases between the germline ends. The germline V gene has CDR1 GTSNPN and CDR2 SVGIG (reference sequence). The CDR3 consists of 13 residues. This chain's CDR3 is CAWIGGLSYGYTF. The DNA of the CDR3 is TGTGCCTGGATCGGGGGTCTCTCCTATGGCTACACCTTC.

The genes are TRBV4-2 and TRBJ2-7; possible D gene TRBD2, 6 bases. CDR3 length: 17 residues. V dropped 2 bases and J dropped 4 bases, with 21 bases sitting between them. Germline lookup yields CDR1 LGHNA and CDR2 YNFKEQ. CDR3 bases: TGTGCCAGCAGCCAAAACATCCGACTAGTGGGAGGATACGAGCAGTACTTC. This sequence encodes CASSQNIRLVGGYEQYF.

This clone showed up just a few times. One end of the junction does not line up with germline, which may come from a read error. The chain links TRBV7-9 to TRBJ1-6; a weak D match, TRBD1 (5 bases). The CDR3 length is 16 residues. Germline CDR1 SEHNR, CDR2 FQNEAQ (reference sequence). The chain's CDR3 is CSSSSPDSTYNSPLHF. CDR3 nucleotide sequence: TGTTCCAGCAGCTCGCCCGACAGTACTTATAATTCACCCCTCCACTTT.

The rearrangement uses TRBV9 and TRBJ1-1; 12 bases map to TRBD1. Germline loops: CDR1 SGDLS, CDR2 YYNGEE. The CDR3 consists of 17 residues. V shed 4 bases and J 3 bases; nucleotides not matched to a gene: 10. CDR3 region: CASSPKLGQGADTEAFF. The CDR3 bases are TGTGCCAGCAGCCCGAAGCTGGGACAGGGGGCGGACACTGAAGCTTTCTTT.

V gene TRBV21-1 combines with J gene TRBJ2-7; the table's D call TRBD1 went unverified against the DNA. TRBV21-1 is a pseudogene locus. The CDR3 runs to 15 residues. CDR3 coding DNA: TGTGCCAGCAGCAAGCGTGGGGCGTACTCCTACGAGCAGTACTTC. Protein: CASSKRGAYSYEQYF.

The chain carries TRBV5-6 and TRBJ1-1; TRBD1 might be the D (6 bases). V was trimmed by 0 bases and J by 5 bases, leaving 11 bases between them. Germline values: CDR1 SGHDT, CDR2 YYEEEE. This CDR3 is 14 amino acids long. DNA for the CDR3: TGTGCCAGCAGCTTGGGATACAGGGAAACTGAAGCTTTCTTT. Protein product: CASSLGYRETEAFF.

The rearrangement links TRBV6-4 to TRBJ2-7; possibly TRBD2 for D (6 bases). This CDR3 has 14 residues. Trimming took 3 bases from V and 4 from J, leaving 13 bases between them. Germline values: CDR1 MRHNA, CDR2 SNTAGT. The chain's CDR3 is CASSETSLSYEQYF. In DNA, the CDR3 is TGTGCCAGCAGTGAGACTAGTCTCTCGTACGAGCAGTACTTC.

The genes are TRBV20-1 and TRBJ1-1; the D is unclear. V dropped 1 base and J dropped 11 bases, with 5 bases sitting between them. Germline values: CDR1 DFQATT, CDR2 SNEGSKA (reference sequence). The CDR3 contains 9 residues. DNA of the CDR3: TGCAGTGCTAGAGGGGCCGCTTTCTTT. It is translated as CSARGAAFF.

CDR3 region: CASSDSNHEQYF. In nucleotides, the CDR3 is TGCGCCAGCAGCGACTCCAATCACGAGCAGTACTTC. The chain links TRBV5-1 to TRBJ2-7; D unclear. In germline, CDR1 is SGHRS, CDR2 YFSETQ. The CDR3 consists of 12 residues. The germline V and J ends were trimmed by 4 bases and 5 bases, with 10 bases remaining between them.

This chain uses TRBV18 with TRBJ1-5, with D possibly matching TRBD1 (5 bases). The germline V gene encodes CDR1 KGHSH and CDR2 LQKENI. With 3 bases removed from V and 4 bases from J, the gap between germline ends came to 7 bases. The CDR3 has 13 amino acids. The chain's CDR3 is CASSPDSNQPQHF. The CDR3 DNA sequence: TGTGCCAGCTCACCCGACAGTAATCAGCCCCAGCATTTT.

The chain combines TRBV6-5 with TRBJ2-7; D is undetermined. The CDR3 totals 15 residues. Trimming pared 0 bases from V and 5 bases from J, leaving 14 bases between. Germline values: CDR1 MNHEY, CDR2 SVGAGI. CDR3 DNA: TGTGCCAGCAGTTACTCGGCCCGAGGCGTGAACGAGCAGTACTTC. Translation: CASSYSARGVNEQYF.

The sample holds a few counts of this clone. This rearrangement joins TRBV27 to TRBJ2-6; 8 nucleotides agree with TRBD2. The V gene end was trimmed by 2 bases and the J gene end by 0 bases; junction bases not matched to a gene: 0. Germline CDR1 is MNHEY and CDR2 is SMNVEV (reference sequence). The length of the CDR3 is 16 residues. CDR3 in amino acids: CASSLAGGSGANVLTF. In nucleotides, the CDR3 is TGTGCCAGCAGTTTAGCGGGGGGCTCTGGGGCCAACGTCCTGACTTTC.

The rearrangement uses TRBV12-5 and TRBJ1-2; 7 nucleotides match TRBD1. Germline V gives CDR1 LGHNT, CDR2 FRNRAP. V dropped 0 bases and J dropped 2; count of bases not matched to a gene: 6. This CDR3 is 16 amino acids long. This chain's CDR3 is CASGLVQGSANYGYTF. For the CDR3, the DNA is TGTGCTAGTGGTTTGGTACAGGGGAGTGCAAACTATGGCTACACCTTC.